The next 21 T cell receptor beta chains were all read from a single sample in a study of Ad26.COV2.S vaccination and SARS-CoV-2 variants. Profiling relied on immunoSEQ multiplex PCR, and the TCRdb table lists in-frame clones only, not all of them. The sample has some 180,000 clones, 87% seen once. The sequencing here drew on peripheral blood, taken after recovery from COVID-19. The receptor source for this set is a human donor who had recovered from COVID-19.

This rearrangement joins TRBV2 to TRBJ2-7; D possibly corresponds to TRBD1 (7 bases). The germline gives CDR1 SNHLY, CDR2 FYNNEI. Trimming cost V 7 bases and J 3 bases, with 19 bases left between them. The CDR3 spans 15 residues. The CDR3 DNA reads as TGTGCCAGCATCCCCAGGGGGGACGCTTACTACGAGCAGTACTTC. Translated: CASIPRGDAYYEQYF.

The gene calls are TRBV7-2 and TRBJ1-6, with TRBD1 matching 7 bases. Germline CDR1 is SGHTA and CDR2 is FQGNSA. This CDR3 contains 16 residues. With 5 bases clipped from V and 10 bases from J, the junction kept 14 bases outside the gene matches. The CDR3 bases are TGTGCCAGCAGCCCGTTTGGAAGGGGGCAAGGGTCACCCCTCCACTTT. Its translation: CASSPFGRGQGSPLHF.

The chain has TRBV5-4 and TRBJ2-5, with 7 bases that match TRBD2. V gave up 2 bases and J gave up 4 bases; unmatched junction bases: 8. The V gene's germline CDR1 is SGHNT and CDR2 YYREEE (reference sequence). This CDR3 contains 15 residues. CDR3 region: CASSFGGGIGETQYF. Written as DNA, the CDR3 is TGTGCCAGCAGCTTTGGGGGGGGGATAGGAGAGACCCAGTACTTC.

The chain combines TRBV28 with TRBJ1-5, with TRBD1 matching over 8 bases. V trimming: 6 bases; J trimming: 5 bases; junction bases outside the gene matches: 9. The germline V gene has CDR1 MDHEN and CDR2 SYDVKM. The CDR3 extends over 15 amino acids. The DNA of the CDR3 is TGTGCCAGCAGCTATGGACAGGGTAACGATCAGCCCCAGCATTTT. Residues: CASSYGQGNDQPQHF. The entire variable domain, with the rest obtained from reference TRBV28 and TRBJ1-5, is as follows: DVKVTQSSRYLVKRTGEKVFLECVQDMDHENMFWYRQDPGLGLRLIYFSYDVKMKEKGDIPEGYSVSREKKERFSLILESASTNQTSMYLCASSYGQGNDQPQHFGDGTRLSIL.

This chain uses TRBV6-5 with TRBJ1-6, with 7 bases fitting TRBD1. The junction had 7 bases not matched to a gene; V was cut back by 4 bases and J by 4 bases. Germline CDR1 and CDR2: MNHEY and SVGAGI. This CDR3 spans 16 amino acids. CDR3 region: CASSFAGQPYNSPLHF. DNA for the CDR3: TGTGCCAGCAGTTTCGCGGGACAGCCTTATAATTCACCCCTCCACTTT.

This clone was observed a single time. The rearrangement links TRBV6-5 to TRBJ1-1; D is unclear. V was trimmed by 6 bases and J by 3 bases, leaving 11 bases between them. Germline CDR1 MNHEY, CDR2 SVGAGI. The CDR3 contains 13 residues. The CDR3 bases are TGTGCCAGCAGCCGAGGACGGTACACTGAAGCTTTCTTT. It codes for CASSRGRYTEAFF.

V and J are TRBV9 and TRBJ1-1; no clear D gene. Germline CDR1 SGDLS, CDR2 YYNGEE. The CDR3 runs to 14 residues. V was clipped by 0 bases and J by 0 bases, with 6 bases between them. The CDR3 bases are TGTGCCAGCAGCGTAGATTCGTTGAACACTGAAGCTTTCTTT. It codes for CASSVDSLNTEAFF.

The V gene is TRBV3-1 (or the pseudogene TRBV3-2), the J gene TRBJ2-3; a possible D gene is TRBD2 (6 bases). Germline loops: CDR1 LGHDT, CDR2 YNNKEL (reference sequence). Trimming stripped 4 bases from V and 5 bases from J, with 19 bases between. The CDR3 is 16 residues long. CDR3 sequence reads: CASSLHTGGYVDTQYF. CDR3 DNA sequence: TGTGCCAGCAGCCTGCATACTGGGGGGTATGTAGATACGCAGTATTTT.

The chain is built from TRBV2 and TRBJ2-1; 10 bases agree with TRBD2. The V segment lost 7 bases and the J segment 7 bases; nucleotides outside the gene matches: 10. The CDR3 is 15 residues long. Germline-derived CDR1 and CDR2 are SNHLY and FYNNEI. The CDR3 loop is CASNLAGEGWNEQFF. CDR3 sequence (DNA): TGTGCCAGCAACCTAGCGGGAGAGGGGTGGAATGAGCAGTTCTTC.

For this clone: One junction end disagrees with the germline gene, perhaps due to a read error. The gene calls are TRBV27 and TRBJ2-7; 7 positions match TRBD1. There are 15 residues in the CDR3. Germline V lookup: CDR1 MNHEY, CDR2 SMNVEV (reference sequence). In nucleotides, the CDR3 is TGTGCCAGCAGTTTCATGGGACAGCCCTCCAACGAGCAGTACTTC. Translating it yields CASSFMGQPSNEQYF.

The CDR3 DNA reads as TGTGCCAGCAGCCCGAACCGGGACAGGGGGTTCGCAATTGGTCAGCCCCAGCATTTT. This codes for CASSPNRDRGFAIGQPQHF. This sequence joins TRBV5-8 and TRBJ1-5; 11 bases fit TRBD1. V dropped 4 bases and J dropped 6; count of bases not matched to a gene: 18. In germline, CDR1 is SGHTS, CDR2 YDEGEE. CDR3 length equals 19 residues.

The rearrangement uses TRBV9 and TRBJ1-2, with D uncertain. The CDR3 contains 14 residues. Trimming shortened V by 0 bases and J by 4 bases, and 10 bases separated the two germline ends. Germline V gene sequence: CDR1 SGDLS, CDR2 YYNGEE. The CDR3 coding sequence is TGTGCCAGCAGCGTAGAGGGCGGCCTCTATGGCTACACCTTC. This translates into CASSVEGGLYGYTF. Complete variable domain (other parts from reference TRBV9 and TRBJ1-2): DSGVTQTPKHLITATGQRVTLRCSPRSGDLSVYWYQQSLDQGLQFLIQYYNGEERAKGNILERFSAQQFPDLHSELNLSSLELGDSALYFCASSVEGGLYGYTFGSGTRLTVV.

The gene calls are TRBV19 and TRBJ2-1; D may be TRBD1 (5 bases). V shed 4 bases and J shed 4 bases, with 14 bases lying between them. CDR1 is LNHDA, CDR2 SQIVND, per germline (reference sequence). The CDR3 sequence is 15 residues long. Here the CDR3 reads CASSKQATLYNEQFF. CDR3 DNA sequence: TGTGCCAGTAGTAAACAGGCCACCCTTTACAATGAGCAGTTCTTC. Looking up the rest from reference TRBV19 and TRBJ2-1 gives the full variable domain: DGGITQSPKYLFRKEGQNVTLSCEQNLNHDAMYWYRQDPGQGLRLIYYSQIVNDFQKGDIAEGYSVSREKKESFPLTVTSAQKNPTAFYLCASSKQATLYNEQFFGPGTRLTVL.

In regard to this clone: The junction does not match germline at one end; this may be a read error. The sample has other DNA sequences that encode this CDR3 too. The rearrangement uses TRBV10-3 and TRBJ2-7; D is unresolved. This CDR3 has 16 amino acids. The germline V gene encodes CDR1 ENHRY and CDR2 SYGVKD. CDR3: CATLDHLDGSSYEQYF. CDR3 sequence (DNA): TGTGCCACTTTAGACCATCTTGACGGAAGCTCCTACGAGCAGTACTTT.

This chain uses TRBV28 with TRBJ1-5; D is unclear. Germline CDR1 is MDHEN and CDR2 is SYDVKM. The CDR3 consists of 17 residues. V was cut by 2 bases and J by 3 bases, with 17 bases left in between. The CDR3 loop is CASSLPGGRTSNQPQHF. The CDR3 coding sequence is TGTGCCAGCAGTTTACCGGGCGGCAGGACTTCCAATCAGCCCCAGCATTTT.

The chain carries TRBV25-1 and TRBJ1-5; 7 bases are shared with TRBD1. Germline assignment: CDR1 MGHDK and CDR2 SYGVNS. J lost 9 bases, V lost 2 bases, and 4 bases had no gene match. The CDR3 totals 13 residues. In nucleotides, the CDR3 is TGTGCCAGCAGTGAAACGACAGGGACGCCCCAGCATTTT. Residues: CASSETTGTPQHF.

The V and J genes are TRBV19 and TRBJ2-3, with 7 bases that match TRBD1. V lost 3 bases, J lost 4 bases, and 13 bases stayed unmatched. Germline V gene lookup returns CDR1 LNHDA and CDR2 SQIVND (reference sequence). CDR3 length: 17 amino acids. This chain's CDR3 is CASSMTSGTVVADTQYF. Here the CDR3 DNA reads TGTGCCAGTAGTATGACGTCAGGGACAGTGGTGGCAGATACGCAGTATTTT.

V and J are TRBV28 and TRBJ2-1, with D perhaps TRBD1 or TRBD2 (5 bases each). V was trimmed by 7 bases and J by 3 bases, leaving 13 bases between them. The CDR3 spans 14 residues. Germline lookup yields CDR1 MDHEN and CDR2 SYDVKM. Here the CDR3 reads CASIPGPIYNEQFF. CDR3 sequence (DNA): TGTGCCAGCATCCCGGGACCTATCTACAATGAGCAGTTCTTC.

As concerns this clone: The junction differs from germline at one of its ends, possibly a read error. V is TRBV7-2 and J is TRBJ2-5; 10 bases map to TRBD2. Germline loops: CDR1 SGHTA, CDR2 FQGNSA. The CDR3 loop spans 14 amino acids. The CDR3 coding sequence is TGTGCCAGCAGCCTAGCGGGGGTATCGGGGACCCAGTACTTC. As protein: CASSLAGVSGTQYF.

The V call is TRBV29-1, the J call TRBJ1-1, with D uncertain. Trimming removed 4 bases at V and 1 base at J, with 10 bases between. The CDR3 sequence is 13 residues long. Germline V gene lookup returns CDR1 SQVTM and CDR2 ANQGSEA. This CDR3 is CSVAPYRNTEAFF. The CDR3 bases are TGCAGCGTTGCTCCCTATAGGAACACTGAAGCTTTCTTT.

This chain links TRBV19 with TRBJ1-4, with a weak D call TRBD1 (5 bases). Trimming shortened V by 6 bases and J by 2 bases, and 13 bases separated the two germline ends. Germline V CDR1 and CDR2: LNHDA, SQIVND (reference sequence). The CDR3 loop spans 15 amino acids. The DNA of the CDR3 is TGTGCCAGTAGCCCATTCTCAGGGACTAATGAAAAACTGTTTTTT. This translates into CASSPFSGTNEKLFF. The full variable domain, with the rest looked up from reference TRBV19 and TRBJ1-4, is DGGITQSPKYLFRKEGQNVTLSCEQNLNHDAMYWYRQDPGQGLRLIYYSQIVNDFQKGDIAEGYSVSREKKESFPLTVTSAQKNPTAFYLCASSPFSGTNEKLFFGSGTQLSVL.